The clone carrying this TCR beta chain was recorded a few times. The antigen is undetermined. This CDR3 is built from 16 residues. Germline CDR1 and CDR2: LNHNV and YYDKDF (reference sequence). V was trimmed by 0 bases and J by 1 base, leaving 10 bases between them. The data were taken from a study of T cells in Graves' hyperthyroidism and ophthalmopathy. Study results and limitations: Model output signaled ophthalmopathy a median 6.5 months ahead of onset. A model using 13 V-J features told ophthalmopathy apart from stable hyperthyroidism.

Authors of the study amplified TCR beta CDR3 regions from RNA transcripts. Researchers ran a first-round RT-PCR on the TCR CDR3 using the HTBI primer set. MiXCR, run by TCRdb on the multiplex PCR reads, gives a single entry per CDR3 protein. The table has approximately 370,000 distinct CDR3 sequences, 14% to 15% seen once. The clonotype comes from a woman in her 30s with Graves' hyperthyroidism. The chain uses TRBV15 and TRBJ2-1; D not resolved. Input material: blood. CDR3 sequence (DNA): TGTGCCACCAGCAGAGAATATAGCCTTTCCTACAATGAGCAGTTCTTC. Its protein product is CATSREYSLSYNEQFF.